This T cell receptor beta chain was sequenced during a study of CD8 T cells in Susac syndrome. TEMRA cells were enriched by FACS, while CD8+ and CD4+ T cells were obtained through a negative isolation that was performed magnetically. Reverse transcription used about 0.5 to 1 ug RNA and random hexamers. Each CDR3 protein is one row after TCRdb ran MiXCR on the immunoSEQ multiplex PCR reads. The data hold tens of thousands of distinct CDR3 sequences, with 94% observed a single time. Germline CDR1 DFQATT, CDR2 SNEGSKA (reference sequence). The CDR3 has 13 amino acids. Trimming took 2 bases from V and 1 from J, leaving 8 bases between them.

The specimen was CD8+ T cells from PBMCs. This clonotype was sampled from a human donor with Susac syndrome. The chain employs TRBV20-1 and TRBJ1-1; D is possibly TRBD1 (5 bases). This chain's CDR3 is CSARRQGNTEAFF. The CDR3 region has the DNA TGCAGTGCTAGAAGGCAGGGGAACACTGAAGCTTTCTTT.